This entry lists 17 T cell receptor beta chains sequenced from one sample in a study of T cells in Graves' hyperthyroidism and ophthalmopathy (dated by TCRdb to about 2019). Receptors were amplified or captured by multiplex PCR. The instrument was an Illumina HiSeq 2000. TCR beta CDR3 regions were amplified from RNA transcripts. For the first round of RT-PCR on the TCR CDR3, the HTBI primer set was used together with the Qiagen OneStep RT-PCR kit. TCRdb ran its own pipeline on the public reads, namely fastp trimming at Q25 and MiXCR clone calling, and kept in-frame beta chains. Rows merge per CDR3 protein into single entries with the most common DNA and genes. This sample has 600,000 to 850,000 distinct CDR3 sequences in its table, and roughly a sixth of those were observed once. The ten largest clones add up to about a sixth of the sample. The sequenced sample was blood. All receptors derive from a woman in her 50s with Graves' hyperthyroidism that later progressed to Graves' ophthalmopathy.

This clonotype was seen more than once but under ten times. CDR3 loop: CATSRDLFGVRDRRNQNYGYTF. CDR3 in DNA: TGTGCCACCAGCAGAGATCTTTTTGGTGTGCGGGACAGAAGAAACCAAAACTATGGCTACACCTTC. This chain joins TRBV15 and TRBJ1-2, with TRBD1 matching 7 bases. CDR1 is LNHNV and CDR2 is YYDKDF in the germline V gene (reference sequence). The V and J ends lost 0 bases and 2 bases, in that order; junction bases with no gene match: 24. CDR3 size: 22 residues.

Ten or more counts support this clonotype. CDR3 residues: CASSLGGVTGELFF. The CDR3 nucleotides are TGTGCCAGCAGCTTAGGAGGCGTCACCGGGGAGCTGTTTTTT. The chain is built from TRBV11-2 and TRBJ2-2; D call uncertain. The ends were cut back, 1 base at V and 4 bases at J, with 7 bases in the middle. Per germline, CDR1 SGHAT and CDR2 FQNNGV. The CDR3 is made up of 14 amino acids.

This clonotype has ten or more counts. V usage is TRBV27 and J usage is TRBJ1-1; D perhaps matches TRBD1 (6 bases). This CDR3 has 13 amino acids. V was trimmed by 8 bases and J by 0 bases, leaving 10 bases between them. CDR1 and CDR2 (germline): MNHEY, SMNVEV (reference sequence). The CDR3 sequence: CASGGLLNTEAFF. DNA for the CDR3: TGTGCCAGCGGGGGCTTATTGAACACTGAAGCTTTCTTT.

The sample holds a few counts of this clonotype. A much larger clone differs from this one at a single base, so this may be a read error. V is TRBV5-1 and J is TRBJ2-2, with TRBD2 as a possible D gene (7 bases). Germline V gene data show CDR1 as SGHRS and CDR2 as YFSETQ. The CDR3 is 15 residues long. The CDR3 here is CACSLGGGRTGELFF. The CDR3 DNA reads TGCGCCTGCAGCTTGGGGGGGGGCCGCACCGGGGAGCTGTTTTTT.

There are many counts of this clonotype. The V call is TRBV20-1, the J call TRBJ2-2; TRBD2 matches 8 bases. Germline V gene lookup returns CDR1 DFQATT and CDR2 SNEGSKA (reference sequence). The V and J ends lost 1 base and 4 bases, in that order; junction bases with no gene match: 5. The CDR3 length is 15 residues. CDR3 sequence (DNA): TGCAGTGCTAGAGCCGGACTAGCTCTCACCGGGGAGCTGTTTTTT. This gives the protein CSARAGLALTGELFF.

This clonotype was counted at least ten times. The V call is TRBV12-3 or TRBV12-4, the J call TRBJ2-1; TRBD2 aligns across 9 bases. The CDR3 runs to 16 residues. J gave up 4 bases and V 7 bases, and 11 bases lay outside the gene matches. The DNA for the CDR3 is TGTGCCAGCAAAACCCTAGCGGGGAGAAATTACAATGAGCAGTTCTTC. Translating it yields CASKTLAGRNYNEQFF.

The chain joins TRBV30 to TRBJ2-3; weak D call: TRBD2 (6 bases). CDR3 length: 14 amino acids. Germline loops: CDR1 GTSNPN, CDR2 SVGIG (reference sequence). V was cut by 4 bases and J by 4 bases, with 15 bases left in between. CDR3 DNA: TGTGCCTGGATTCCGAACAGGAGGGCAGATACGCAGTATTTT. It yields the protein CAWIPNRRADTQYF.

This clonotype appeared many times. The chain carries TRBV20-1 and TRBJ2-3; TRBD2 aligns across 9 bases. V dropped 7 bases and J dropped 6; count of bases not matched to a gene: 17. The germline gives CDR1 DFQATT, CDR2 SNEGSKA (reference sequence). The CDR3 consists of 16 residues. DNA of the CDR3: TGCAGTGAGGGTTGGAATAGCGGGGGACCCGGGGATACGCAGTATTTT. It encodes CSEGWNSGGPGDTQYF.

This clonotype was observed a handful of times. This chain joins TRBV12-5 and TRBJ2-5; the D call may be TRBD1 or TRBD2 (5 bases each). Germline assignment: CDR1 LGHNT and CDR2 FRNRAP. The CDR3 is 15 amino acids. V lost 0 bases and J 5 bases, leaving 13 bases between the germline ends. CDR3: CASGLVGVVGETQYF. The CDR3 DNA reads as TGTGCTAGTGGTTTGGTGGGGGTGGTGGGGGAGACCCAGTACTTC.

The CDR3: CASNLGDGGQETQYF. The CDR3 nucleotides read TGTGCCAGTAACCTTGGGGACGGTGGCCAAGAGACCCAGTACTTC. The chain recombines TRBV19 with TRBJ2-5; D tentatively reads TRBD1 or TRBD2 (5 bases each). Germline V lookup: CDR1 LNHDA, CDR2 SQIVND (reference sequence). The CDR3 is 15 amino acids. V shed 7 bases and J shed 1 base, with 16 bases lying between them.

The chain uses TRBV20-1 and TRBJ2-1, with a possible D match to TRBD1 (5 bases). Germline V CDR1 and CDR2: DFQATT, SNEGSKA (reference sequence). This CDR3 region has 14 residues. Trimming took off 6 bases at V and 0 bases at J, with 12 bases between the two ends. Written as DNA, the CDR3 is TGCAGTGCCCATAGCACAGGCTCCTACAATGAGCAGTTCTTC. Its protein product is CSAHSTGSYNEQFF.

The chain joins TRBV9 to TRBJ2-2; D is unresolved. The CDR3 has 13 residues. The germline V and J ends were trimmed by 0 bases and 6 bases, with 6 bases remaining between them. Looked up from germline, CDR1 is SGDLS and CDR2 is YYNGEE. The CDR3 region is CASSVVTSGELFF. The CDR3 DNA reads as TGTGCCAGCAGCGTAGTAACATCCGGGGAGCTGTTTTTT.

J is TRBJ1-3 and V is TRBV12-3 or TRBV12-4; D gene ambiguous. The CDR3 has 14 residues. Trimming left V 1 base short and J 3 bases short, with 7 bases between. CDR3 nucleotides: TGTGCCAGCAGTTTAGAGAGCAATGGAAACACCATATATTTT. Protein sequence: CASSLESNGNTIYF.

About this clonotype: This may be a read error, as it is one base from a much larger clone. The chain carries TRBV3-1 and TRBJ1-6; the D gene is possibly TRBD1 (5 bases). Per germline, CDR1 LGHDT and CDR2 YNNKEL (reference sequence). Trimming removed 0 bases from V and 8 bases from J, with 11 bases in between. The CDR3 is made up of 15 amino acids. In DNA form, the CDR3 reads TGTGCCAGCAGCCAAGAATTCTCGGGGGATTCACCCCTCCACTTT. The encoded protein is CASSQEFSGDSPLHF.

This clonotype has more than one count but fewer than ten. The chain couples TRBV6-5 to TRBJ1-5; D might be TRBD1 (6 bases). Germline V gene lookup returns CDR1 MNHEY and CDR2 SVGAGI. The CDR3 is 15 amino acids. V lost 2 bases, J lost 2 bases, and 10 bases lay in between. DNA of the CDR3: TGTGCCAGCAGTTACGCCCGACAGGGCAATCAGCCCCAGCATTTT. Encoded protein: CASSYARQGNQPQHF.

The chain recombines TRBV24-1 with TRBJ2-1, with TRBD2 as a possible D gene (5 bases). This CDR3 is built from 15 residues. Germline V CDR1 and CDR2: KGHDR, SFDVKD. With 4 bases removed from V and 5 bases from J, the gap between germline ends came to 14 bases. CDR3 in amino acids: CATSDSGLPHNEQFF. The CDR3 bases are TGTGCCACCAGTGACAGCGGACTCCCTCACAATGAGCAGTTCTTC.

This chain joins TRBV7-9 and TRBJ2-1; either TRBD1 or TRBD2 may fit D (5 bases each). There are 15 residues in the CDR3. CDR1 SEHNR and CDR2 FQNEAQ come from the germline V gene (reference sequence). V lost 3 bases and J lost 2, with 11 bases in between. CDR3 sequence (DNA): TGTGCCAGCAGCTTCTCGGGGCAGACCTACAATGAGCAGTTCTTC. Amino acids: CASSFSGQTYNEQFF. The full variable domain, its missing parts supplied by reference TRBV7-9 and TRBJ2-1, is DTGVSQNPRHKITKRGQNVTFRCDPISEHNRLYWYRQTLGQGPEFLTYFQNEAQLEKSRLLSDRFSAERPKGSFSTLEIQRTEQGDSAMYLCASSFSGQTYNEQFFGPGTRLTVL.